Listed here are 19 T cell receptor beta chains from one sample, sequenced in a study of shared clonotypes between healthy human individuals. TCRdb's copy holds only in-frame clones and misses some; the assay was immunoSEQ multiplex PCR. The data show roughly 2 million clones, 85% to 95% seen once. The sample was naive CD4+ T cells sorted from blood. The subset was: CD45RA+ positively selected. The receptors originated from a man between 18 and 29 years old in good health.

This clone was counted a few times. V and J are TRBV30 and TRBJ1-1; D remains ambiguous. The germline V gene encodes CDR1 GTSNPN and CDR2 SVGIG (reference sequence). The CDR3 length is 11 residues. Trimming took 3 bases from V and 3 from J, leaving 5 bases between them. CDR3 amino acids: CAWRGYTEAFF. The CDR3 DNA reads TGTGCCTGGAGAGGGTACACTGAAGCTTTCTTT.

The genes are TRBV9 and TRBJ2-1; 11 nucleotides line up with TRBD2. Trimming took 5 bases from V and 4 from J; bases not matched to a gene: 8. There are 16 residues in the CDR3. CDR1 is SGDLS and CDR2 is YYNGEE in the germline V gene. The CDR3 sequence is CASSLGTSGGYNEQFF. The DNA for the CDR3 is TGTGCCAGCAGTTTGGGGACTAGCGGCGGATACAATGAGCAGTTCTTC.

This clone was counted only a few times. The V gene is TRBV30, the J gene TRBJ1-1; D gene ambiguous. Trimming took off 7 bases at V and 3 bases at J, with 12 bases between the two ends. Germline V gives CDR1 GTSNPN, CDR2 SVGIG (reference sequence). The CDR3 has 12 residues. Written as DNA, the CDR3 is TGTGCCTCGACGGCTGCGTACACTGAAGCTTTCTTT. This translates into CASTAAYTEAFF.

V and J are TRBV18 and TRBJ1-1; the match to TRBD1 covers 10 bases. Germline V gives CDR1 KGHSH, CDR2 LQKENI. The V gene end was trimmed by 6 bases and the J gene end by 5 bases; junction bases not matched to a gene: 9. The CDR3 runs to 15 residues. CDR3 DNA sequence: TGTGCCAGCTCGCCGGGACAGGGGACGGAGACTGAAGCTTTCTTT. It encodes CASSPGQGTETEAFF.

J is TRBJ2-7 and V is TRBV18; 7 positions agree with TRBD1. The J segment lost 5 bases and the V segment lost 3 bases, leaving 4 bases of the junction unmatched. The CDR3 is made up of 13 amino acids. Germline CDR1 is KGHSH and CDR2 is LQKENI. CDR3 in DNA: TGTGCCAGCTCACCGGGACAGCGTGACGAGCAGTACTTC. Its translation: CASSPGQRDEQYF.

CDR3 sequence reads: CASINRDREGGSPLHF. DNA for the CDR3: TGTGCCAGCATCAACCGGGACAGGGAGGGAGGCTCACCCCTCCACTTT. The J gene is TRBJ1-6, the V gene TRBV27; 9 bases agree with TRBD1. The CDR3 sequence is 16 residues long. Germline CDR1 is MNHEY and CDR2 is SMNVEV (reference sequence). Unmatched junction bases numbered 14, after V lost 7 bases and J lost 10 bases.

In the case of this clone: Given a much more abundant clone one base away, this may be a read error. At the DNA level, this CDR3 is encoded by other sequences in the same sample as well. V usage is TRBV5-1 and J usage is TRBJ2-3, with D uncertain. V lost 4 bases and J 0 bases, leaving 6 bases between the germline ends. This CDR3 has 13 residues. Germline CDR1 and CDR2: SGHRS and YFSETQ. The CDR3 region is CASSPTSTDTQYF. Written as DNA, the CDR3 is TGCGCCAGCAGCCCGACTAGCACAGATACGCAGTATTTT. Full variable domain (missing parts from reference TRBV5-1 and TRBJ2-3): KAGVTQTPRYLIKTRGQQVTLSCSPISGHRSVSWYQQTPGQGLQFLFEYFSETQRNKGNFPGRFSGRQFSNSRSEMNVSTLELGDSALYLCASSPTSTDTQYFGPGTRLTVL.

Note on this clone: Other DNA sequences in this specimen translate into the identical CDR3. V is TRBV5-1 and J is TRBJ2-5; no reliable D call. V dropped 0 bases and J dropped 2 bases, with 5 bases sitting between them. Germline V gives CDR1 SGHRS, CDR2 YFSETQ. CDR3 size: 13 residues. The CDR3 loop reads CASSLARQETQYF. The CDR3, as DNA: TGCGCCAGCAGCTTGGCCAGACAAGAGACCCAGTACTTC. The full variable domain, rest sourced from reference TRBV5-1 and TRBJ2-5, is KAGVTQTPRYLIKTRGQQVTLSCSPISGHRSVSWYQQTPGQGLQFLFEYFSETQRNKGNFPGRFSGRQFSNSRSEMNVSTLELGDSALYLCASSLARQETQYFGPGTRLLVL.

About this clone: Other DNA variants within this sample encode the same CDR3. V usage is TRBV6-5 and J usage is TRBJ1-6, with TRBD1 matching 7 bases. The CDR3 is 13 residues long. After removal of 7 bases from V and 6 bases from J, the junction contained 3 bases not matched to a gene. CDR1 is MNHEY and CDR2 is SVGAGI in the germline V gene. The DNA for the CDR3 is TGTGCCAGCACTCGACAGGGTAATTCACCCCTCCACTTT. Its translation is CASTRQGNSPLHF.

The chain carries TRBV10-2 and TRBJ2-6; TRBD1 might be the D (6 bases). CDR1 and CDR2 (germline): WSHSY, SAAADI. The CDR3 is 15 amino acids. V shed 10 bases and J shed 0 bases, with 13 bases lying between them. The CDR3 region is CATSGVSSGANVLTF. The CDR3 DNA sequence: TGCGCCACCTCAGGGGTCAGCTCTGGGGCCAACGTCCTGACTTTC.

V gene TRBV2 combines with J gene TRBJ2-7, with 7 bases aligning to TRBD2. J was trimmed by 5 bases and V by 4 bases; bases with no gene match: 11. CDR1 SNHLY and CDR2 FYNNEI come from the germline V gene. The CDR3 is made up of 15 amino acids. The CDR3 region has the DNA TGTGCCAGCAGTGCTACTAGCGCGACCAGCAACGAGCAGTACTTC. This translates into CASSATSATSNEQYF.

This clone was seen just once. J is TRBJ2-7 and V is TRBV2, with 9 bases aligning to TRBD2. Trimming took 3 bases from V and 3 from J; bases not matched to a gene: 9. CDR1 is SNHLY and CDR2 is FYNNEI in the germline V gene. The CDR3 sequence is 16 residues long. The DNA for the CDR3 is TGTGCCAGCAGTGACAGGACTAGCGAACGTCGCTACGAGCAGTACTTC. Translated: CASSDRTSERRYEQYF.

The genes are TRBV2 and TRBJ2-7, with a tentative D call TRBD1 (8 bases). Trimming removed 7 bases from V and 2 bases from J, with 15 bases in between. This CDR3 is 14 amino acids long. Germline V gene data show CDR1 as SNHLY and CDR2 as FYNNEI. This CDR3 is CASTGGTGAYEQYF. The CDR3 DNA follows: TGTGCCAGCACCGGGGGGACAGGAGCCTACGAGCAGTACTTC.

The J gene is TRBJ2-3, the V gene TRBV7-2; TRBD2 matches 10 bases. The CDR3 totals 18 residues. From germline, CDR1 is SGHTA and CDR2 FQGNSA. The trim removed 1 base at V and 4 bases at J, leaving 11 bases unmatched. CDR3 in amino acids: CASSLGREASGSADTQYF. CDR3 DNA sequence: TGTGCCAGCAGCTTAGGTAGGGAGGCTAGCGGGAGCGCAGATACGCAGTATTTT.

The chain joins TRBV7-2 to TRBJ1-4; TRBD1 is a possible D gene (6 bases). Germline lookup yields CDR1 SGHTA and CDR2 FQGNSA. The CDR3 covers 13 residues. The ends were cut back, 6 bases at V and 8 bases at J, with 13 bases in the middle. This chain's CDR3 is CASSGGGSEKLFF. In DNA, the CDR3 is TGTGCCAGCAGTGGCGGGGGCAGCGAAAAACTGTTTTTT.

The chain links TRBV2 to TRBJ2-3, with D perhaps matching TRBD1 or TRBD2 (5 bases each). Germline V gene data show CDR1 as SNHLY and CDR2 as FYNNEI. CDR3 length: 12 residues. Trimming took 10 bases from V and 4 from J, leaving 12 bases between them. CDR3 sequence (DNA): TGTGCCACTTCGGGGCTGGCAGATACGCAGTATTTT. Residues: CATSGLADTQYF.

The genes are TRBV28 and TRBJ1-1; no reliable D call. The V end lost 1 base, the J end lost 7 bases, and 10 bases lay between the germline ends. Germline CDR1 reads MDHEN; CDR2 reads SYDVKM. This CDR3 region has 13 residues. CDR3 amino acids: CASSLSPHVEAFF. The CDR3 coding sequence is TGTGCCAGCAGTTTATCCCCCCATGTTGAAGCTTTCTTT. Together with reference TRBV28 and TRBJ1-1, the CDR3 gives the full variable domain: DVKVTQSSRYLVKRTGEKVFLECVQDMDHENMFWYRQDPGLGLRLIYFSYDVKMKEKGDIPEGYSVSREKKERFSLILESASTNQTSMYLCASSLSPHVEAFFGQGTRLTVV.

A single count supports this clone. The V gene is TRBV6-1, the J gene TRBJ1-2; 8 positions match TRBD1. J was trimmed by 1 base and V by 3 bases; bases with no gene match: 10. Germline loops: CDR1 MNHNS, CDR2 SASEGT. CDR3 length: 17 amino acids. CDR3 in amino acids: CASSEGLPGGLNYGYTF. In nucleotides, the CDR3 is TGTGCCAGCAGTGAGGGACTTCCAGGGGGCCTTAACTATGGCTACACCTTC.

Here the CDR3 reads CASSLVGGRSYEQYF. For the CDR3, the DNA is TGTGCCAGCAGCTTGGTCGGGGGCAGGTCCTACGAGCAGTACTTC. The chain employs TRBV5-6 and TRBJ2-7; D might be TRBD1 or TRBD2, each matching 6 bases. The CDR3 loop spans 15 amino acids. Germline CDR1 reads SGHDT; CDR2 reads YYEEEE. Trimming cost V 0 bases and J 1 base, with 11 bases left between them.